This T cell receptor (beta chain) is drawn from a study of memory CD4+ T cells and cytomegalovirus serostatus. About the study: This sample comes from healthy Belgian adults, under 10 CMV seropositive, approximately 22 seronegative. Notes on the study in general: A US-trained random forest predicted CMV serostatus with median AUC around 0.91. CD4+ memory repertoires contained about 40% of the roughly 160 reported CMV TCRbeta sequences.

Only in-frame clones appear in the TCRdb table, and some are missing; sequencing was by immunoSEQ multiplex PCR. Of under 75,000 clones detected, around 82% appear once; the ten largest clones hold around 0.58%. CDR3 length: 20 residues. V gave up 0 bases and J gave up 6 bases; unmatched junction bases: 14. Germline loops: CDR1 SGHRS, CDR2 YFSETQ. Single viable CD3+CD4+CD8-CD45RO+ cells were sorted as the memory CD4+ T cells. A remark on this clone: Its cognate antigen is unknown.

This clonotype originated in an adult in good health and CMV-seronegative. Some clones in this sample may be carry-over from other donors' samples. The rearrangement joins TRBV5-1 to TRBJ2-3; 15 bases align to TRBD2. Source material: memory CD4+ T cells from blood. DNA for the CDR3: TGCGCCAGCAGCTTGGTTCGGACTAGCGGGGGGGCTATTATTGGGGATACGCAGTATTTT. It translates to CASSLVRTSGGAIIGDTQYF.